This T cell receptor beta chain was captured by sequencing in a study of cytomegalovirus exposure and HLA in healthy donors listed by TCRdb under 2017. Background on the whole study: According to an earlier analysis of a few hundred of the donors, some 170 million T cells yielded some 110 million unique TCR beta sequences and 276 Gb of sequence data. To predict cytomegalovirus infection status, the study brought together high-throughput TCR immunosequencing, statistical association of individual TCRs with disease status, and machine learning. An early release covering over 500 HLA-typed donors comprised about 290 gigabases of sequencing data and tens of millions of unique TCR sequences. The later analysis used no new phenotypic data to find candidate immune exposures, relying instead on TCR beta sequences and their occurrence across donors. Class I and class II HLA loci were covered by the typing at four-digit resolution. The study profiled the T cell repertoires of 500 to 800 subjects by immunosequencing and related them to cytomegalovirus serostatus. Of the 398 genotyped donors, over 65% fell in the genetic ancestry cluster associated with self-reported Caucasian donors. A later genetic analysis took genome-wide SNP genotypes for about 65% of the 666 donors and used that subset as a discovery cohort. The number of typed donors differed by locus: about 629-630 for A, B, C, DRB1 and DQB1; some 540 for DQA1; 606 for DPA1; and roughly 490 for DPB1. On average, about 200,000 unique TCR beta nucleotide sequences were sequenced per donor among about 400 genotyped donors of the cohort, with 15% to 20% of those sequences being non-productive. Because of strong linkage in the cohort, roughly five DR-DQ haplotypes were treated as single units for association and clustering. A later analysis re-examined previously published TCR beta repertoires from around 670 donors and added high-resolution HLA genotyping to investigate patterns of TCR occurrence. To decide whether each TCR beta V gene segment behaved as functional or pseudogenic, an earlier analysis of nearly 600 of the donors relied on high-throughput TCR beta sequencing. Donor age, sex, ethnicity and CMV serostatus were compiled alongside the repertoire data. Every repertoire in the discovery cohort had been generated on one and the same sequencing platform. The study aimed to test whether signatures of past pathogen exposure could be identified by cataloging public T cell receptors. Besides the first cohort of hundreds of subjects, a separate validation cohort made up of roughly 130 different subjects was used.

As regards this clone: No antigen is known for it.

The CDR3 measures 15 amino acids from cysteine to phenylalanine. Left in the record is the CDR3 DNA by itself, 45 bases read in frame from the first base. Sequences SGHRS (CDR1) and YFSETQ (CDR2) are obtained from the germline V gene. At the junction V is shortened by 3 bases and J by 3 bases; bases outside the gene matches: 8. Overall results and qualifications from the work: Compared with the approximately 700-donor mean, donors in an Asian-associated ancestry cluster had fewer N-insertions in productive TCRs, according to a later genetic analysis. Linkage disequilibrium might explain the correlated functional status among segregating V segments, but an unknown experimental factor could not be ruled out. This cohort had only TCR beta chains sequenced, and the lack of alpha or paired-chain data limited which features could be detected. In a later genetic analysis, a missense DCLRE1C variant was associated with V-gene and J-gene trimming of TCR beta chains, and the association was replicated in an independent cohort. In vitro tests confirmed that a few of the cytomegalovirus-associated TCR beta chains recognize cytomegalovirus antigens. In a later analysis, most CMV-associated TCR beta chains were found to appear HLA-restricted, with HLA associations seemingly driven largely by CMV exposure. Some IMGT-functional V segments, including TRBV6-2 and TRBV6-3, could not be told apart with the 87-base-pair reads, so those segments were excluded. Immune exposure information for the cohort was limited to CMV serostatus. Assigning TCR associations to individual alleles was difficult when HLA alleles, especially DR and DQ, strongly co-occurred. A further reported finding was that TCR beta sequences accurately predicted the HLA-A and HLA-B alleles for most subjects in the first cohort. The earlier analysis of approximately 540 of the donors excluded about 16 rarely observed V segments, including chromosome 9 orphons, because counts were too low. A group of highly shared sequence variants was considered likely to be a technical artifact of the sequencing pipeline. In the study, some 160 TCR beta chains were listed as associated with cytomegalovirus. The authors suggested that the approach could potentially be generalized to other disease states and immunological phenotypes. Because some donors lacked HLA typing at each locus, the association tests relied only on the typed subset. A later analysis reported that several top co-occurrence clusters appeared linked to parvovirus B19, influenza, CMV and Epstein-Barr virus. According to a later analysis, TCR association rates differed among HLA loci, with DRB1 alleles showing the most associated TCRs and HLA-C alleles showing the fewest. The presence/absence analyses assumed that sequencing depth was roughly uniform across donors, and that assumption may not be true. In a later analysis, HLA-associated TCR beta chains showed more clonal expansion and lower generation probabilities than non-associated chains that were equally common. In a later analysis, about 16,000 TCR beta sequences were associated with specific HLA alleles at a false discovery rate of 0.05. Cytomegalovirus status was reported to be diagnosed by the classifier with high specificity and sensitivity in both the original and validation cohorts. Broadly in line with IMGT annotations, most TCR beta V segments showed up in productive rearrangements about 87% or about 30% of the time in an earlier analysis of some 590 of the donors. Most TCR sequences were seen in very few donors, while some public TCRs were found in many individuals.

Receptor amplification or capture employed the immunoSEQ multiplex PCR assay. A mixture of 60 forward primers for TCR Vbeta segments and 13 reverse primers for TCR Jbeta segments was used in the multiplex PCR. The CDR3 region of rearranged TCR beta genes was amplified from genomic DNA by a multiplex PCR assay. The amplified TCR beta libraries were sequenced on the Illumina HiSeq System as 87-base-pair reads. The study's own analysis went as follows. A later analysis counted about 82 million unique TCR beta chains across the 666 repertoires, and some 11 million of these chains were shared by at least two donors. To remove PCR and sequencing errors, raw reads were error-corrected and collapsed into unique sequences using a nearest-neighbor algorithm that merged closely related sequences. Alignment of CDR3 sequences to IMGT reference sequences was used to assign V, D and J gene segments. For a sequence to be retained, a match of at least six nucleotides was required to both a V gene segment and a J gene segment. Rearrangements were classified as productive when the CDR3 lacked stop codons and remained in frame with V and J, and all other rearrangements were classified as non-productive. CDR3 was defined according to IMGT convention as the region running from the second conserved V-encoded cysteine to the conserved J-encoded phenylalanine. The earlier analysis of a few hundred of the donors excluded sequences that lacked an unambiguous match to a single V gene segment. An earlier analysis of approximately 590 of the donors called V segments functional above 56.7% productive rearrangements and segregating when the between-donor standard deviation exceeded 5%. To diagnose cytomegalovirus status from the catalog of TCR beta chain sequences, a statistical classification framework was built. V and J gene assignment, in a later analysis, came from comparing TCR nucleotide sequences with IMGT/GENE-DB human TR gene sequences. In a later analysis, CDR3 sequences and most-parsimonious VDJ recombination scenarios were assigned using the TCRdist pipeline. In a later analysis, every TCR beta chain was defined by the combination of its CDR3 amino acid sequence and its V-gene family, and reads without a unique V-gene family were dropped. In a later analysis, nearly 600 highly shared, low-generation-probability nucleotide sequences were removed to address suspected cross-contamination and a sequencing artifact. A later analysis calculated a clonal expansion index for each public chain from normalized within-repertoire ranks of inferred template counts. A later analysis computed generation probabilities with a VDJ recombination model fitted to out-of-frame rearrangements, and checked the results against IGoR. A later analysis scored TCR-TCR, TCR-HLA and TCR-CMV co-occurrence with hypergeometric tests, applying a repertoire-size bias correction to TCR pairs. In a later analysis, false discovery rates were estimated by permuting HLA or CMV assignments 20 times. In a later analysis, co-occurring TCRs were grouped using DBSCAN, and TCRdist sequence similarity was added for clustering within HLA-allele-positive subsets. Co-occurrence clustering excluded repertoires with fewer than 30,000 or more than 120,000 public chains, plus five with anomalous nucleotide sharing. This immuneACCESS table, as held by TCRdb, lists in-frame sequences with V and J called but not all clones. Of the missing ones, under half trace to an unresolved V gene in checked studies; the others have no known cause. V and J calls and clone size come straight from that table; D and trimming were deduced from the DNA. The table of this sample itemizes 35,000 to 50,000 clones. The ten largest clones add up to about 3.2% of the sample.

In total, fewer than 750 healthy bone marrow donors made up the cohort. Cohort members were all nominally healthy when sampled, although unrecorded immune exposures were likely present. The donor tested CMV seropositive and was one of the 289 seropositive cohort members. A peripheral blood sample was provided by each donor, and peripheral blood mononuclear cells were used for TCR beta sequencing. Genomic DNA extraction from the blood cell samples was performed with the Qiagen DNeasy Blood Extraction Kit. The TCR was taken from a woman between 25 and 40 years old in good health and CMV-seropositive. The chain employs TRBV5-1 and TRBJ1-2; 7 bases in the middle match TRBD1. The material sequenced was PBMCs. The nucleotide sequence is TGCGCCAGCAGCTCAAACAGGGGACGGGACTATGGCTACACCTTC. Its coded protein is CASSSNRGRDYGYTF. Extended through the reference TRBV5-1 and TRBJ1-2 proteins, this CDR3 yields the full variable domain: KAGVTQTPRYLIKTRGQQVTLSCSPISGHRSVSWYQQTPGQGLQFLFEYFSETQRNKGNFPGRFSGRQFSNSRSEMNVSTLELGDSALYLCASSSNRGRDYGYTFGSGTRLTVV.